The 6 T cell receptor beta chains below all came from one sample that was sequenced in a study of CD8+ T cells in alopecia areata. Sequencing templates came from extracted RNA that was reverse transcribed into cDNA. Sequenced by immunoSEQ multiplex PCR; TCRdb stores in-frame clones only, minus some. The sample has around 250,000 clones; under 80% are singletons. The sample was CD4+ T cells sorted from blood, taken at week 0. The receptors were gathered from a human donor with alopecia areata.

The table lists this clone with a count of one. CDR3 amino acids: CASRKDRGKTEAFF. The CDR3, as DNA: TGTGCCAGCAGAAAAGACAGGGGTAAGACTGAAGCTTTCTTT. The rearrangement joins TRBV6-5 to TRBJ1-1, with 8 bases that match TRBD1. The J segment lost 5 bases and the V segment lost 6 bases, leaving 8 bases of the junction unmatched. Germline V gene sequence: CDR1 MNHEY, CDR2 SVGAGI. This CDR3 has 14 amino acids.

The chain carries TRBV5-1 and TRBJ2-1, with 9 bases that match TRBD2. Germline assignment: CDR1 SGHRS and CDR2 YFSETQ. The CDR3 has 13 amino acids. V was pared by 4 bases and J by 12 bases, with 8 bases of the junction left unmatched. CDR3 region: CASSGSGGSGQFF. The CDR3 region has the DNA TGCGCCAGCAGCGGTAGCGGGGGCTCCGGGCAGTTCTTC.

CDR3 bases: TGCAGCGTTGTGGGCGGGTACCAAGAGACCCAGTACTTC. As protein: CSVVGGYQETQYF. The rearrangement uses TRBV29-1 and TRBJ2-5; a weak D match, TRBD2 (5 bases). V lost 4 bases and J lost 0, with 9 bases in between. Per germline, CDR1 SQVTM and CDR2 ANQGSEA. The CDR3 extends over 13 amino acids.

This chain joins TRBV11-2 and TRBJ2-2, with 8 bases identical to TRBD1. J gave up 4 bases and V 3 bases, and 4 bases lay outside the gene matches. Germline V lookup: CDR1 SGHAT, CDR2 FQNNGV. The CDR3 is 15 residues long. DNA for the CDR3: TGTGCCAGCAGCTTCGGCAGGGGGCCCACCGGGGAGCTGTTTTTT. It specifies CASSFGRGPTGELFF.

Of note for this clone: Other nucleotide sequences in the sample specify the same CDR3. The CDR3: CASSLAGSYNEQFF. CDR3 DNA sequence: TGTGCCAGCAGCTTGGCGGGCTCCTACAATGAGCAGTTCTTC. The genes are TRBV5-4 and TRBJ2-1, with D unresolved. Germline assignment: CDR1 SGHNT and CDR2 YYREEE (reference sequence). Trimming shortened V by 0 bases and J by 0 bases, and 4 bases separated the two germline ends. The CDR3 runs 14 residues.

The rearrangement joins TRBV9 to TRBJ2-5, with TRBD2 matching 13 bases. V shed 4 bases, J shed 2 bases, and the junction held 8 bases outside the gene matches. In germline, CDR1 is SGDLS, CDR2 YYNGEE. The CDR3 is 17 residues long. The CDR3 DNA sequence: TGTGCCAGCAGCATTCGACTAGCGGGGGGCATACAAGAGACCCAGTACTTC. It is translated as CASSIRLAGGIQETQYF.